The 15 T cell receptor beta chains below all came from one sample that was sequenced in a study of blood T cells in healthy people across ages. PCR was performed a second time for roughly 7 to 11 cycles using a sample-barcoded 5' primer and a J-beta primer mix. MiXCR was run by TCRdb on the 5' RACE reads, yielding one entry per CDR3 protein. This repertoire shows approximately 770,000 distinct CDR3 sequences, nearly 60% found once; its top ten account for about 20%. Sequencing was carried out using blood. All receptors derive from a man aged 30-40 years in good health.

About this clonotype: The germline gene is not matched at one end of the junction; a read error may be the cause. J is TRBJ2-1 and V is TRBV6-6; possibly TRBD2 for D (6 bases). The germline V gene encodes CDR1 MNHNY and CDR2 SVGAGI (reference sequence). This CDR3 has 12 amino acids. Here the CDR3 reads CGGRGDDNEQFF. CDR3 sequence (DNA): TGCGGGGGTCGAGGGGACGACAATGAGCAGTTCTTC.

This chain uses TRBV20-1 with TRBJ2-4, with D possibly matching TRBD2 (6 bases). Deletions cut 5 bases from V and 6 bases from J, with 20 bases between. The V gene's germline CDR1 is DFQATT and CDR2 SNEGSKA (reference sequence). This CDR3 contains 15 residues. The CDR3 sequence is CSALRPGLGGNIQYF. DNA for the CDR3: TGCAGTGCTCTCCGGCCTGGCTTGGGAGGAAACATTCAGTACTTC.

A word on this clonotype: A read error may explain this, as a much larger clone is one base away. The genes are TRBV20-1 and TRBJ2-7; the match to TRBD2 covers 7 bases. V shed 0 bases, J shed 4 bases, and the junction held 18 bases outside the gene matches. The CDR3 has 18 amino acids. Germline V gene lookup returns CDR1 DFQATT and CDR2 SNEGSKA (reference sequence). DNA of the CDR3: TGCAGTGCTAGAGATCTAGGCCGAGGAAGCGGGGACCATTACGAGCAGTACTTC. Its translation is CSARDLGRGSGDHYEQYF.

This chain uses TRBV20-1 with TRBJ1-2, with TRBD1 matching over 11 bases. Germline V gene sequence: CDR1 DFQATT, CDR2 SNEGSKA (reference sequence). The length of the CDR3 is 13 residues. The V and J ends lost 6 bases and 8 bases, in that order; junction bases with no gene match: 8. The CDR3 nucleotides are TGCAGTGCAAGGGACAGGGGGTCGGAGGGCTACACCTTC. As protein: CSARDRGSEGYTF.

The V gene is TRBV20-1, the J gene TRBJ2-6, with D maybe TRBD2 (5 bases). V dropped 4 bases and J dropped 0 bases, with 13 bases sitting between them. The CDR3 is 16 residues long. Germline loops: CDR1 DFQATT, CDR2 SNEGSKA (reference sequence). The DNA of the CDR3 is TGCAGTGCTAAGAGACGCCGGGGCTCTGGGGCCAACGTCCTGACTTTC. Its translation is CSAKRRRGSGANVLTF.

The DNA of the CDR3 is TGTGCCACCAGCAGAGTTCTCGGGACGGATACGCAGTATTTT. This gives the protein CATSRVLGTDTQYF. The chain is built from TRBV15 and TRBJ2-3; D might be TRBD1 or TRBD2, each matching 5 bases. The germline CDR1 and CDR2 sequences are LNHNV and YYDKDF (reference sequence). This CDR3 has 14 residues. Trimming removed 1 base from V and 6 bases from J, with 11 bases in between. The full variable domain, with the rest looked up from reference TRBV15 and TRBJ2-3, is DAMVIQNPRYQVTQFGKPVTLSCSQTLNHNVMYWYQQKSSQAPKLLFHYYDKDFNNEADTPDNFQSRRPNTSFCFLDIRSPGLGDTAMYLCATSRVLGTDTQYFGPGTRLTVL.

The genes are TRBV7-2 and TRBJ2-5; D is unresolved. The V gene's germline CDR1 is SGHTA and CDR2 FQGNSA. This CDR3 has 16 amino acids. V lost 0 bases, J lost 5 bases, and 16 bases lay in between. In DNA, the CDR3 is TGTGCCAGCAGCTTAGCTCCAGGCTCGAAGTGGGAGACCCAGTACTTC. This translates into CASSLAPGSKWETQYF.

The rearrangement links TRBV20-1 to TRBJ2-7; 7 nucleotides align to TRBD1. Germline V gene lookup returns CDR1 DFQATT and CDR2 SNEGSKA (reference sequence). After removal of 5 bases from V and 10 bases from J, the junction contained 11 bases not matched to a gene. This CDR3 has 12 residues. The CDR3 DNA follows: TGCAGTGCTCCGTTTGAGGGGGCGCGTCAGTACTTC. Its translation: CSAPFEGARQYF.

The CDR3 bases are TGTGCCAGCAGTTTGAACACTAAAGGGACCCAGTACTTC. Residues: CASSLNTKGTQYF. The rearrangement joins TRBV12-3 or TRBV12-4 to TRBJ2-4; D not resolved. The DNA end is a closer match to TRBJ2-5, so the J assignment may be wrong. CDR3 length equals 13 residues.

The CDR3 bases are TGTGCCACCAGTGATTTGTCCCCCCACAATGAGCAGTTCTTC. This gives the protein CATSDLSPHNEQFF. The chain couples TRBV24-1 to TRBJ2-1; D remains ambiguous. V was pared by 0 bases and J by 5 bases, with 7 bases between. This CDR3 region has 14 residues. CDR1 KGHDR and CDR2 SFDVKD come from the germline V gene.

This sequence joins TRBV4-3 and TRBJ2-7, with D perhaps TRBD2 (5 bases). CDR3 size: 13 residues. V was clipped by 5 bases and J by 4 bases, with 12 bases between them. Per germline, CDR1 LGHNA and CDR2 YSLEER. The DNA for the CDR3 is TGCGCCAGCAGCGGAGGCCGGCTTTACGAGCAGTACTTC. It is translated as CASSGGRLYEQYF.

The chain recombines TRBV7-2 with TRBJ2-7; D not certain. Trimming stripped 6 bases from V and 0 bases from J, with 9 bases between. Germline CDR1 is SGHTA and CDR2 is FQGNSA. The CDR3 extends over 13 amino acids. The CDR3 reads CASSRASSYEQYF. CDR3 sequence (DNA): TGTGCCAGCAGTCGAGCGAGCTCCTACGAGCAGTACTTC. Looking up the rest from reference TRBV7-2 and TRBJ2-7 gives the full variable domain: GAGVSQSPSNKVTEKGKDVELRCDPISGHTALYWYRQSLGQGLEFLIYFQGNSAPDKSGLPSDRFSAERTGGSVSTLTIQRTQQEDSAVYLCASSRASSYEQYFGPGTRLTVT.

This chain uses TRBV7-2 with TRBJ2-1, with 10 bases that match TRBD2. From germline, CDR1 is SGHTA and CDR2 FQGNSA. The V and J ends lost 4 bases and 13 bases, in that order; junction bases with no gene match: 19. CDR3 length: 17 amino acids. CDR3 amino acids: CASSSSSRGTSVETQFF. The CDR3, as DNA: TGTGCCAGCAGCTCCTCTTCCAGGGGGACTAGCGTAGAGACCCAGTTCTTC.

Comment on this clonotype: At one of its ends the junction is not consistent with the germline gene, which may arise from a read error. The chain links TRBV6-1 to TRBJ2-3, with a weak D call TRBD2 (6 bases). The germline V gene has CDR1 MNHNS and CDR2 SASEGT. The CDR3 has 14 residues. The CDR3 loop is CAGSDREFTDTQYF. The CDR3 DNA reads as TGTGCCGGCAGTGATCGGGAGTTCACAGATACGCAGTATTTT.

This chain connects TRBV27 to TRBJ2-5, with 9 positions matching TRBD2. Matching the DNA end better, TRBJ2-7 makes the J call doubtful. The CDR3 covers 14 residues. Germline lookup yields CDR1 MNHEY and CDR2 SMNVEV (reference sequence). The CDR3 nucleotides are TGTGCCAGCAGCTACATAGCGGGAGCTTACGAGCAGTACTTC. Translating it yields CASSYIAGAYEQYF.